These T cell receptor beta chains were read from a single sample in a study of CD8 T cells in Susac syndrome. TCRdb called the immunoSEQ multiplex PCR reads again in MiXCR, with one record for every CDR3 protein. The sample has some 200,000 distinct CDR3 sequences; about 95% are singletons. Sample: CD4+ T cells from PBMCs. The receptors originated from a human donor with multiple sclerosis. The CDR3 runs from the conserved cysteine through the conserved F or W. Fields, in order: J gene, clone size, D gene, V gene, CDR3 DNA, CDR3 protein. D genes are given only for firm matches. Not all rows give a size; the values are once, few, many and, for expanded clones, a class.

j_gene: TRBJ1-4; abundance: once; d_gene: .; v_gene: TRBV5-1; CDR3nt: TGCGCCAGCAGCTTGGGCGCAGGGAGAGAAAAACTGTTTTTT; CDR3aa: CASSLGAGREKLFF
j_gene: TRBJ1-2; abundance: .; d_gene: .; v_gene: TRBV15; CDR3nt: TGTGCCACCAGCGACGGCGGCGGATTCTATGGCTACACCTTC; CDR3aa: CATSDGGGFYGYTF
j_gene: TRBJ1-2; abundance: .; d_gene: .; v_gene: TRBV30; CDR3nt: TGTGCCTGGAGTGTAGACTCCTGGTATGGCTACACCTTC; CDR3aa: CAWSVDSWYGYTF
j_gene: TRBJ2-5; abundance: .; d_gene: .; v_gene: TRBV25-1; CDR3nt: TGTGCCAGCAGTGAAGGGGGCGCGGGACAAGAGACCCAGTACTTC; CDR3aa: CASSEGGAGQETQYF
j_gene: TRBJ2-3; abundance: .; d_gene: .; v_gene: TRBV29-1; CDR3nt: TGCAGCGTCGCAAGAGGTGGCACAGATACGCAGTATTTT; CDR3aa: CSVARGGTDTQYF
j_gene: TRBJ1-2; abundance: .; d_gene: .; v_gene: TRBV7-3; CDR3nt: TGTGCCAGCAGCAGAGGGAAGGGAGGCGGCTACACCTTC; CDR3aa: CASSRGKGGGYTF
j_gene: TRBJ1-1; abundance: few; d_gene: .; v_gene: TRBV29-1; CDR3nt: TGCAGCGTTGAGGAGGGGCAGAACACTGAAGCTTTCTTT; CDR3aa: CSVEEGQNTEAFF
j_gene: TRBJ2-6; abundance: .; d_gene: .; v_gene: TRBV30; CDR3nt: TGTGCCTGGAGTACCCGGGGCAGCAACGTCCTGACTTTC; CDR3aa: CAWSTRGSNVLTF
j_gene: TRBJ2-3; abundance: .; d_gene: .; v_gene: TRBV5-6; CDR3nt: TGTGCCAGCAGCACCCCCCCTCTTACGCAGTATTTT; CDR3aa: CASSTPPLTQYF
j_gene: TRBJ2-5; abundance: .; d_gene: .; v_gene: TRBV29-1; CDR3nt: TGCAGCGTCGAGGACTCATCTATAAGGGCCCAGTACTTC; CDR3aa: CSVEDSSIRAQYF
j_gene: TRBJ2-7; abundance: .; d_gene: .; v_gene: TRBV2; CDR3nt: TGTGCCAGCAGTAAAGGACAGCCGTACTGTGTCTTC; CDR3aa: CASSKGQPYCVF
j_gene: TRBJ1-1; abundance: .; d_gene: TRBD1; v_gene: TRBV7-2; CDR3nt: TGTGCCAGCAGCCAAACCGGGACAGGCCCACCTTTCTTT; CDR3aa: CASSQTGTGPPFF
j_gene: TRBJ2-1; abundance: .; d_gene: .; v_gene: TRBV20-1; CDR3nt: TGCAGTGCTAGAGTTGGGGCTAGCGCCCCCCCCTCGGGTGAGCAGTTCTTC; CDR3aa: CSARVGASAPPSGEQFF